This T cell receptor beta chain was sequenced during a study of T cell changes during pregnancy in multiple sclerosis. The CDR3 is 13 amino acids. V lost 3 bases and J lost 4, with 9 bases in between. CDR1 is GTSNPN, CDR2 SVGIG, per germline (reference sequence). Produced via immunoSEQ multiplex PCR; TCRdb's table is partial and in-frame only. The sample has around 61,000 clones, 85% to 90% seen once. The clonotype comes from a female donor in good health, enrolled as a control in a pregnancy study. The sequenced sample was peripheral blood, obtained in the first trimester of pregnancy. The V and J genes are TRBV30 and TRBJ2-2; no clear D gene. The CDR3 spells CAWRAQFTGELFF. CDR3 nucleotide sequence: TGTGCCTGGAGGGCCCAGTTCACCGGGGAGCTGTTTTTT.